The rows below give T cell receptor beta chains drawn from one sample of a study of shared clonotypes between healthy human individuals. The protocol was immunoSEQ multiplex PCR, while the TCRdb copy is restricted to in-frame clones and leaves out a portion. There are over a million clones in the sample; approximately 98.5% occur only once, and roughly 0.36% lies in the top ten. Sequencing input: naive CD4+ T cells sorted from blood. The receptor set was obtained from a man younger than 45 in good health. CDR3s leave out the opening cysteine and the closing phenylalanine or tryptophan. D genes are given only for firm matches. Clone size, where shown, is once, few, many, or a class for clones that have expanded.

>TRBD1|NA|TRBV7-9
ASSRRTGSTNEKLF
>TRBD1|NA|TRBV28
ASTGTGNPQY
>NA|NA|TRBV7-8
ASSLTGLSYEQY
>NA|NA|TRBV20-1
SALILDEQY
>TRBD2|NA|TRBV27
ASSLGFVGGASGANVLT
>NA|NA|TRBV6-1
ASSERGDYGYT
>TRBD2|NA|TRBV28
ASSLLRGAKETQY
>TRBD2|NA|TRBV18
ASSPPTGGTSKNSYNEQF
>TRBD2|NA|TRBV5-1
ASSLPEPGLAGSNTGELF
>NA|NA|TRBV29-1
SVGRGSDTQY
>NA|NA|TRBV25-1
ASSVRFAGELF
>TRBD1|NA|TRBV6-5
ASRESGTVAYEQY
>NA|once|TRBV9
ASPRTVSGANVLT
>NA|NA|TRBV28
ATGVWYGYT
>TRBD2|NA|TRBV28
ARYTSGRASSYNEQF
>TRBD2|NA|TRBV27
ASSPLTGGYYEQY
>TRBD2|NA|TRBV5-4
ASSLGLPVSNEQF
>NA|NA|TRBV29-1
SVEVIPNTEAF
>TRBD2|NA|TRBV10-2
ASSGTSGTYEQY
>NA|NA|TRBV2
ASVEFTEAF
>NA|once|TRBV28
ASSLGGGGSLVEQY
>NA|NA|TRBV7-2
ASSLDQGQY
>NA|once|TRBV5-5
ASSLARGQDLRQY
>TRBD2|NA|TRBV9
ASSVGWAGGYNEQF
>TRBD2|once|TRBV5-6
ASSLTSGTYEQY
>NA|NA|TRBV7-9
ASSLVPETQY
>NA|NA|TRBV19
ASSIRHEETQY
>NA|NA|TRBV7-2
ASSLLKRASEQF
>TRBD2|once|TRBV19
ASSTKLAGGNEQY
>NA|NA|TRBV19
ASSTWDLAKNIQY
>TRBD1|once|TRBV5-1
ASSSTGANTEAF
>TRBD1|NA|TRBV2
ASSLGQGYEQY
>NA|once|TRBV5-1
ASSLVSNTEAF
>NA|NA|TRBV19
ASSPMEQVGDEQF
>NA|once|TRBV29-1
SARIGSKMNEKLF
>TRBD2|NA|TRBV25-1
ASSSSGDIQY
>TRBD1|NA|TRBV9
ASSVGRGHTEAF
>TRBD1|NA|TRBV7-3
ASSRDSRNTEAF
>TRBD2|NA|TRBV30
AWTVGIPIIQLAGSSDTQY
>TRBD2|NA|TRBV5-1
ASSLGTSATYEQY
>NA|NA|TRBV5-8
ASSTRPAGAEAF
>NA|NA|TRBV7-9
ASSDTGSPLPSNQPQH
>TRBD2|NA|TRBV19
ASSIDGRTYEQY
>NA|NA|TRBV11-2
ASSAAGTRNYGYT
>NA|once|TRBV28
ASSLRPDTPYEQY
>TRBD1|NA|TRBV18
ASSTPTGTDSYEQY
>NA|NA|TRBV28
ASARAPADTQY
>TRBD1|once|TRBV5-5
ASSLIQGLHGYT
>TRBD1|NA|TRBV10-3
ATRQGAGNTGELF
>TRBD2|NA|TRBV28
ASLTSGSDEQF
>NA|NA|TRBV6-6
ASSYSIEVADNEQF
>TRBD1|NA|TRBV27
ASRGTAKNIQY
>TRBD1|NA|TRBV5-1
ASSGGTDYNEKLF